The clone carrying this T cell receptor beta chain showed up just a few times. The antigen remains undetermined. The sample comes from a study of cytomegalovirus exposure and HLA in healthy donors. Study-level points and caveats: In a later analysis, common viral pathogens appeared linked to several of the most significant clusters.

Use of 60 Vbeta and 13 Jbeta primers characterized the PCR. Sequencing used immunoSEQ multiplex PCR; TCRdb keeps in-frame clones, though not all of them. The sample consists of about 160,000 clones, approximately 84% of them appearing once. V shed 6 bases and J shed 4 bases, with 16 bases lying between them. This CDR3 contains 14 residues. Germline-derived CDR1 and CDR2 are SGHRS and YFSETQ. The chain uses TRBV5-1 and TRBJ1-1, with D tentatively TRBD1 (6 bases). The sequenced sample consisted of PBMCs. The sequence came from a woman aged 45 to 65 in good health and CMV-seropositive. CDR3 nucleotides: TGCGCCAGCAAAATACAGGGTGGCAGCACTGAAGCTTTCTTT. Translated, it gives CASKIQGGSTEAFF.